The next 10 T cell receptor beta chains were all read from a single sample in a study of blood T cell repertoires in COVID-19. TCRdb's copy holds only in-frame clones and misses some; the assay was immunoSEQ multiplex PCR. The data show roughly 80,000 clones, with 76% seen just once and more than 15% held by the top ten. The sequenced sample was peripheral blood. These receptors were obtained from a man aged 70 or older with active or convalescent COVID-19.

This clone occurred a few times. This chain joins TRBV11-2 and TRBJ2-7; possible D gene TRBD2, 5 bases. The germline gives CDR1 SGHAT, CDR2 FQNNGV. V was cut by 1 base and J by 1 base, with 8 bases left in between. The CDR3 is 14 amino acids. The CDR3 DNA reads TGTGCCAGCAGCTTAGTGGCGGGTTCCTACGAGCAGTACTTC. This gives the protein CASSLVAGSYEQYF.

The V and J genes are TRBV29-1 and TRBJ1-1; 8 positions agree with TRBD1. From germline, CDR1 is SQVTM and CDR2 ANQGSEA. The J segment lost 6 bases and the V segment lost 7 bases, leaving 4 bases of the junction unmatched. This CDR3 has 11 amino acids. The DNA of the CDR3 is TGCAGCGGTATGACAGGGGCTGAAGCTTTCTTT. Protein sequence: CSGMTGAEAFF.

V is TRBV2 and J is TRBJ2-2; TRBD1 might be the D (5 bases). The CDR3 loop spans 13 amino acids. Deletions cut 7 bases from V and 1 base from J, with 7 bases between. Germline loops: CDR1 SNHLY, CDR2 FYNNEI. CDR3 protein: CASKQENTGELFF. The CDR3 DNA sequence: TGTGCCAGCAAACAGGAGAACACCGGGGAGCTGTTTTTT.

The sample holds one count of this clone. The CDR3 DNA reads as TGTGCCAGCAGTTTATCGAGCGGGGGTCCTGGCTACACCTTC. It yields the protein CASSLSSGGPGYTF. The chain links TRBV28 to TRBJ1-2; D may be TRBD1 (5 bases). The CDR3 loop spans 14 amino acids. Germline V gene sequence: CDR1 MDHEN, CDR2 SYDVKM. V was clipped by 1 base and J by 7 bases, with 13 bases between them.

The CDR3 sequence: CSANKEETQYF. DNA for the CDR3: TGCAGTGCTAACAAAGAAGAGACCCAGTACTTC. The chain carries TRBV20-1 and TRBJ2-5; D is unresolved. CDR1 and CDR2 (germline): DFQATT, SNEGSKA (reference sequence). There are 11 residues in the CDR3. Trimming pared 4 bases from V and 3 bases from J, leaving 6 bases between.

This clone was recorded a few times. The chain links TRBV18 to TRBJ2-7; 13 nucleotides match TRBD2. Germline V gene sequence: CDR1 KGHSH, CDR2 LQKENI. V was pared by 6 bases and J by 7 bases, with 9 bases of the junction left unmatched. CDR3 length: 15 amino acids. The CDR3, as DNA: TGTGCCAGCTCCCCTGGGACTAGCGGGGACGGGGAGCAGTACTTC. Amino acids: CASSPGTSGDGEQYF.

V gene TRBV20-1 combines with J gene TRBJ2-7; 7 positions match TRBD1. Germline V gene lookup returns CDR1 DFQATT and CDR2 SNEGSKA (reference sequence). The CDR3 contains 13 residues. The V gene end was trimmed by 3 bases and the J gene end by 3 bases; junction bases not matched to a gene: 5. This chain's CDR3 is CSASPGQSYEQYF. As DNA, the CDR3 is TGCAGTGCTAGTCCGGGACAGAGCTACGAGCAGTACTTC.

The chain employs TRBV19 and TRBJ1-6; D might be TRBD1 (5 bases). Germline loops: CDR1 LNHDA, CDR2 SQIVND (reference sequence). The CDR3 is made up of 13 amino acids. The V end was cut by 7 bases, the J end by 10 bases, with 14 bases between. The CDR3 nucleotides read TGTGCCAGTACCAGGGCTGAAAGGTCACCCCTCCACTTT. This translates into CASTRAERSPLHF.

The rearrangement links TRBV6-1 to TRBJ2-3, with D possibly matching TRBD2 (5 bases). Trimming stripped 1 base from V and 1 base from J, with 9 bases between. This CDR3 has 15 residues. Germline V CDR1 and CDR2: MNHNS, SASEGT. The CDR3 DNA follows: TGTGCCAGCAGTGAAGTGGAGGATCGCACAGATACGCAGTATTTT. Translated: CASSEVEDRTDTQYF.

The chain is built from TRBV2 and TRBJ1-3, with 7 bases fitting TRBD1. The CDR3 loop spans 13 amino acids. The J segment lost 2 bases and the V segment lost 6 bases, leaving 1 base of the junction unmatched. Germline CDR1 reads SNHLY; CDR2 reads FYNNEI. CDR3 nucleotide sequence: TGTGCCAGCAGGCAGGGGGCTGGAAACACCATATATTTT. It specifies CASRQGAGNTIYF.